Following are 16 T cell receptor beta chains from one sample sequenced in a study of persistence of HIV-infected CD4 T cells. Their recognized antigens are unknown. Stimulation used 10 ug/mL lysate from CMV-infected fibroblasts. CD40L-negative CD69-negative CD45RO-high memory CD4+ T cells were sorted as populations depleted of antigen-responding cells. Sequencing used immunoSEQ version 4 in survey mode. Profiling relied on immunoSEQ multiplex PCR, and the TCRdb table lists in-frame clones only, not all of them. The sample includes 25,000 to 35,000 clones, roughly 82% of them seen just once. The sample consisted of CD4+ T cells sorted from PBMCs after roughly 18-hour stimulation, taken from a patient who received antiretroviral therapy. These receptors originate from an adult man with HIV who was CMV-seropositive.

In this sample, this clone turned up once. The chain has TRBV3-1 (or the pseudogene TRBV3-2) and TRBJ2-3; TRBD2 aligns across 7 bases. The CDR3 totals 15 residues. Germline V gives CDR1 LGHDT, CDR2 YNNKEL (reference sequence). V gave up 3 bases and J gave up 2 bases; unmatched junction bases: 5. In DNA, the CDR3 is TGTGCCAGCAGCCACAGCGGGGACCCCACAGATACGCAGTATTTT. Translation: CASSHSGDPTDTQYF.

The chain links TRBV6-2 or TRBV6-3 to TRBJ2-7; no firm D call. Germline V gene sequence: CDR1 MNHEY, CDR2 SVGEGT. The ends were cut back, 2 bases at V and 2 bases at J, with 10 bases in the middle. This CDR3 has 14 residues. For the CDR3, the DNA is TGTGCCAGCAGTTACGAGCTAGGCGCCTACGAGCAGTACTTC. Its translation is CASSYELGAYEQYF.

V usage is TRBV15 and J usage is TRBJ1-4; 11 bases fit TRBD1. J was trimmed by 8 bases and V by 5 bases; bases with no gene match: 4. The CDR3 is 14 amino acids. CDR1 and CDR2 (germline): LNHNV, YYDKDF (reference sequence). CDR3 residues: CATSGRDRGEKLFF. Written as DNA, the CDR3 is TGTGCCACCAGCGGCCGGGACAGGGGGGAAAAACTGTTTTTT.

The chain couples TRBV18 to TRBJ2-1, with 11 bases identical to TRBD1. The V gene end was trimmed by 5 bases and the J gene end by 4 bases; junction bases not matched to a gene: 7. Germline V lookup: CDR1 KGHSH, CDR2 LQKENI. The CDR3 loop spans 16 amino acids. The DNA of the CDR3 is TGTGCCAGCTCATCAGCCGGGACAGGGGGTTACAATGAGCAGTTCTTC. As protein: CASSSAGTGGYNEQFF.

The V and J genes are TRBV3-1 (or the pseudogene TRBV3-2) and TRBJ2-7; D is ambiguous. Germline CDR1 and CDR2: LGHDT and YNNKEL (reference sequence). Trimming pared 1 base from V and 0 bases from J, leaving 4 bases between. The CDR3 sequence is 13 residues long. Here the CDR3 DNA reads TGTGCCAGCAGCCAAGGGACCTCCTACGAGCAGTACTTC. Amino acids: CASSQGTSYEQYF.

This chain links TRBV5-1 with TRBJ2-7, with 9 bases matching TRBD2. The ends lost 0 bases at V and 2 bases at J; junction bases unmatched: 18. The CDR3 contains 20 residues. Germline CDR1 reads SGHRS; CDR2 reads YFSETQ. This CDR3 reads CASSLGIRGIAGVTAYEQYF. The DNA of the CDR3 is TGCGCCAGCAGCTTGGGGATCCGGGGCATAGCGGGGGTCACCGCCTACGAGCAGTACTTC.

This clone has just one count. The chain employs TRBV7-9 and TRBJ1-6; D is unclear. V was trimmed by 7 bases and J by 9 bases, leaving 16 bases between them. This CDR3 is 14 amino acids long. Germline CDR1 is SEHNR and CDR2 is FQNEAQ (reference sequence). DNA for the CDR3: TGTGCCAGCACCAGATCTGTTCCTAGTTCACCCCTCCACTTT. As protein: CASTRSVPSSPLHF.

This rearrangement joins TRBV7-3 to TRBJ1-4; D may be TRBD1 (5 bases). Trimming left V 2 bases short and J 6 bases short, with 13 bases between. The CDR3 length is 15 residues. Germline V CDR1 and CDR2: SGHTA, FQGTGA. DNA for the CDR3: TGTGCCAGCAGCTTATCTGCAGGGCGGGATGAAAAACTGTTTTTT. Translated, it gives CASSLSAGRDEKLFF.

The chain employs TRBV3-1 (or the pseudogene TRBV3-2) and TRBJ1-3, with 8 positions matching TRBD1. This CDR3 spans 14 amino acids. Trimming removed 4 bases from V and 4 bases from J; junction bases left unmatched: 3. Germline CDR1 and CDR2: LGHDT and YNNKEL (reference sequence). The CDR3 is CASSLGQAGNTIYF. In DNA, the CDR3 is TGTGCCAGCAGCCTGGGACAGGCGGGAAACACCATATATTTT.

The rearrangement links TRBV29-1 to TRBJ1-1; D gene ambiguous. CDR1 is SQVTM, CDR2 ANQGSEA, per germline. The CDR3 sequence is 14 residues long. V lost 5 bases and J 5 bases, leaving 18 bases between the germline ends. CDR3 DNA: TGCAGCGTTTGGGTCGACGCGTATGAGACTGAAGCTTTCTTT. Translation gives CSVWVDAYETEAFF.

This clone showed up just a few times. This rearrangement joins TRBV2 to TRBJ1-2; tentative D call: TRBD1 (6 bases). Germline values: CDR1 SNHLY, CDR2 FYNNEI. There are 13 residues in the CDR3. V gave up 6 bases and J gave up 0 bases, with 8 bases separating them. CDR3 coding DNA: TGTGCCAGCAGCGGACAGACTAACTATGGCTACACCTTC. Amino acid sequence: CASSGQTNYGYTF.

This clone is a singleton in its sample. The genes are TRBV2 and TRBJ1-2; the D gene is possibly TRBD1 (5 bases). The CDR3 covers 13 residues. V was pared by 8 bases and J by 7 bases, with 17 bases between. Germline V gene data show CDR1 as SNHLY and CDR2 as FYNNEI. In DNA form, the CDR3 reads TGTGCCAGCGGAGGCTGGGGGGAGTCTGGCTACACCTTC. As protein: CASGGWGESGYTF.

As DNA, the CDR3 is TGTGCCAGCAGCCGCGTGGGAGGGCTGGAGACCCAGTACTTC. Encoded protein: CASSRVGGLETQYF. V gene TRBV5-4 combines with J gene TRBJ2-5; 7 bases map to TRBD2. V trimming: 4 bases; J trimming: 5 bases; junction bases outside the gene matches: 8. The germline V gene encodes CDR1 SGHNT and CDR2 YYREEE (reference sequence). The length of the CDR3 is 14 residues. Full variable domain (rest looked up from reference TRBV5-4 and TRBJ2-5): ETGVTQSPTHLIKTRGQQVTLRCSSQSGHNTVSWYQQALGQGPQFIFQYYREEENGRGNFPPRFSGLQFPNYSSELNVNALELDDSALYLCASSRVGGLETQYFGPGTRLLVL.

This clone was observed once. This sequence joins TRBV5-1 and TRBJ1-4, with 8 bases identical to TRBD1. The CDR3 totals 15 residues. The ends lost 4 bases at V and 3 bases at J; junction bases unmatched: 5. Germline CDR1 is SGHRS and CDR2 is YFSETQ. In DNA, the CDR3 is TGCGCCAGCAGCGACCAGGGGGCGGCTAATGAAAAACTGTTTTTT. Translation gives CASSDQGAANEKLFF.

The gene calls are TRBV10-3 and TRBJ2-3; 7 bases fit TRBD2. The CDR3 spans 12 residues. The germline gives CDR1 ENHRY, CDR2 SYGVKD. V was clipped by 8 bases and J by 4 bases; unmatched bases: 3. CDR3 nucleotide sequence: TGTGCCATCGGACTAGACCCAGATACGCAGTATTTT. It codes for CAIGLDPDTQYF.

The chain is built from TRBV2 and TRBJ1-2; D might be TRBD1 (5 bases). CDR3 length: 14 residues. With 3 bases removed from V and 5 bases from J, the gap between germline ends came to 13 bases. Germline CDR1 SNHLY, CDR2 FYNNEI. The CDR3 here is CASSDRQGGYGYTF. CDR3 coding DNA: TGTGCCAGCAGTGATCGGCAGGGCGGGTATGGCTACACCTTC.